These T cell receptor beta chains were read from a single sample in a study of Ad26.COV2.S vaccination and SARS-CoV-2 variants. The protocol was immunoSEQ multiplex PCR, while the TCRdb copy is restricted to in-frame clones and leaves out a portion. The sample records some 500,000 clones, 89% being singletons. This specimen consisted of peripheral blood, obtained in a trial of Ad26.COV2.S vaccine versus placebo. The origin of the receptors is a person aged 18-60 years who received the Ad26.COV2.S COVID-19 vaccine or a placebo. Both conserved end residues are part of each CDR3.

v_call: TRBV7-8
j_call: TRBJ2-4
cdr3_aa: CASSRNRGIEPIQYF

v_call: TRBV6-2/TRBV6-3
j_call: TRBJ2-2
cdr3_aa: CASSPPTYTGELFF

v_call: TRBV19
j_call: TRBJ2-1
cdr3_aa: CASSIRGQVVNEQFF

v_call: TRBV13
j_call: TRBJ1-2
cdr3_aa: CASSLGRAYGYTF

v_call: TRBV7-3
j_call: TRBJ2-5
cdr3_aa: CASSLYGGAGWETQYF

v_call: TRBV19
j_call: TRBJ1-2
cdr3_aa: CASSYPQGYGYTF

v_call: TRBV29-1
j_call: TRBJ2-7
cdr3_aa: CSVRPQGPSYEQYF

v_call: TRBV27
j_call: TRBJ1-5
cdr3_aa: CASSLFSGGGVPYQPQHF

v_call: TRBV7-2
j_call: TRBJ1-2
cdr3_aa: CASSLMQAYGYTF

v_call: TRBV2
j_call: TRBJ2-3
cdr3_aa: CASAPGHLTDTQYF

v_call: TRBV6-1
j_call: TRBJ1-4
cdr3_aa: CASSESPKLFF

v_call: TRBV2
j_call: TRBJ2-1
cdr3_aa: CASSEQANEQFF

v_call: TRBV6-5
j_call: TRBJ1-1
cdr3_aa: CASSRRMNTEAFF

v_call: TRBV30
j_call: TRBJ2-3
cdr3_aa: CAWSGVYTQYF

v_call: TRBV3-1/TRBV3-2
j_call: TRBJ2-5
cdr3_aa: CASTGLAGGETQYF

v_call: TRBV11-2
j_call: TRBJ2-4
cdr3_aa: CASSPPGTYKNIQYF

v_call: TRBV19
j_call: TRBJ1-5
cdr3_aa: CASTKTEIKSNQPQHF

v_call: TRBV9
j_call: TRBJ2-5
cdr3_aa: CASSVDRSGRVETQYF

v_call: TRBV5-4
j_call: TRBJ2-3
cdr3_aa: CAAGGDTQYF

v_call: TRBV9
j_call: TRBJ1-3
cdr3_aa: CASSAPKDGNTIYF

v_call: TRBV28
j_call: TRBJ1-6
cdr3_aa: CATRHRVGRAYNSPLHF

v_call: TRBV4-1
j_call: TRBJ2-2
cdr3_aa: CASSQGPGRARELFF

v_call: TRBV6-5
j_call: TRBJ1-1
cdr3_aa: CASSFDSLNTEAFF